Below, 28 T cell receptor beta chains from the same sample are listed, as sequenced in a study of blood T cell repertoires in COVID-19. Sequenced by immunoSEQ multiplex PCR; TCRdb stores in-frame clones only, minus some. This table has 150,000 to 200,000 clones, just under 95% appearing once. The specimen sequenced was peripheral blood. These receptors all stem from a woman aged 45-65 years with acute or convalescent COVID-19.

The rearrangement uses TRBV6-2 or TRBV6-3 and TRBJ1-1; TRBD1 aligns across 7 bases. CDR1 and CDR2 (germline): MNHEY, SVGEGT. This CDR3 is built from 14 residues. V lost 5 bases to trimming and J lost 3 bases; unmatched junction nucleotides: 6. The CDR3 sequence: CASSLRQGYTEAFF. The CDR3 bases are TGTGCCAGCAGTCTACGACAGGGATACACTGAAGCTTTCTTT.

The rearrangement links TRBV28 to TRBJ2-7; the match to TRBD2 covers 7 bases. The trim removed 3 bases at V and 0 bases at J, leaving 8 bases unmatched. There are 16 residues in the CDR3. Germline V CDR1 and CDR2: MDHEN, SYDVKM. CDR3 nucleotide sequence: TGTGCCAGCAGTTTGGGCCGGGAGGCTTCCTCCTACGAGCAGTACTTC. Its protein product is CASSLGREASSYEQYF. Together with reference TRBV28 and TRBJ2-7, the CDR3 gives the full variable domain: DVKVTQSSRYLVKRTGEKVFLECVQDMDHENMFWYRQDPGLGLRLIYFSYDVKMKEKGDIPEGYSVSREKKERFSLILESASTNQTSMYLCASSLGREASSYEQYFGPGTRLTVT.

J is TRBJ1-3 and V is TRBV11-2; the D is unclear. Per germline, CDR1 SGHAT and CDR2 FQNNGV. The CDR3 runs 13 residues. V was clipped by 5 bases and J by 7 bases, with 12 bases between them. The CDR3 here is CASSLFLGNTIYF. DNA for the CDR3: TGTGCCAGCAGCCTATTCCTCGGGAACACCATATATTTT. The entire variable domain, with the rest obtained from reference TRBV11-2 and TRBJ1-3, is as follows: EAGVAQSPRYKIIEKRQSVAFWCNPISGHATLYWYQQILGQGPKLLIQFQNNGVVDDSQLPKDRFSAERLKGVDSTLKIQPAKLEDSAVYLCASSLFLGNTIYFGEGSWLTVV.

V usage is TRBV5-8 and J usage is TRBJ1-1; D gene ambiguous. Trimming cost V 4 bases and J 2 bases, with 15 bases left between them. The germline V gene encodes CDR1 SGHTS and CDR2 YDEGEE. This CDR3 spans 15 amino acids. The CDR3 protein is CASSRPWRPNTEAFF. Here the CDR3 DNA reads TGTGCCAGCAGCCGACCTTGGAGGCCCAACACTGAAGCTTTCTTT.

The rearrangement links TRBV24-1 to TRBJ2-7; TRBD1 aligns across 9 bases. This CDR3 contains 15 residues. Per the germline V gene, CDR1 is KGHDR and CDR2 is SFDVKD. V shed 2 bases, J shed 4 bases, and the junction held 5 bases outside the gene matches. The CDR3 region has the DNA TGTGCCACCAGTGATTCCCGGGACAGGGAATACGAGCAGTACTTC. Translated, it gives CATSDSRDREYEQYF.

The chain joins TRBV19 to TRBJ2-7; 7 nucleotides align to TRBD1. The V and J ends lost 8 bases and 0 bases, in that order; junction bases with no gene match: 10. Germline CDR1 is LNHDA and CDR2 is SQIVND (reference sequence). The CDR3 is 15 residues long. The DNA for the CDR3 is TGTGCCAGTTCCGACAGGGAAAGGAGCTCCTACGAGCAGTACTTC. It specifies CASSDRERSSYEQYF.

The gene calls are TRBV5-1 and TRBJ2-2; D is perhaps TRBD1 (6 bases). Trimming pared 1 base from V and 5 bases from J, leaving 9 bases between. This CDR3 region has 14 residues. CDR1 and CDR2 (germline): SGHRS, YFSETQ. The CDR3 is CASSLTGQTGELFF. The DNA of the CDR3 is TGCGCCAGCAGCTTGACAGGGCAAACCGGGGAGCTGTTTTTT.

This chain uses TRBV24-1 with TRBJ1-4; D is undetermined. The CDR3 has 15 residues. Trimming stripped 3 bases from V and 8 bases from J, with 15 bases between. Germline V gives CDR1 KGHDR, CDR2 SFDVKD. CDR3 in amino acids: CATSDLEGRGEKLFF. The CDR3 nucleotides are TGTGCCACCAGTGATCTAGAGGGTCGAGGGGAAAAACTGTTTTTT.

V gene TRBV30 combines with J gene TRBJ1-4; the D gene is possibly TRBD1 (5 bases). The length of the CDR3 is 13 residues. V shed 6 bases and J shed 2 bases, with 10 bases lying between them. The germline CDR1 and CDR2 sequences are GTSNPN and SVGIG (reference sequence). CDR3 bases: TGTGCCTGCCAAAGACAGACTAATGAAAAACTGTTTTTT. Translated, it gives CACQRQTNEKLFF. Full variable domain (missing parts from reference TRBV30 and TRBJ1-4): SQTIHQWPATLVQPVGSPLSLECTVEGTSNPNLYWYRQAAGRGLQLLFYSVGIGQISSEVPQNLSASRPQDRQFILSSKKLLLSDSGFYLCACQRQTNEKLFFGSGTQLSVL.

The rearrangement links TRBV2 to TRBJ1-1; perhaps TRBD1 as D (5 bases). The CDR3 contains 14 residues. V dropped 5 bases and J dropped 3 bases, with 13 bases sitting between them. The germline V gene has CDR1 SNHLY and CDR2 FYNNEI. CDR3 sequence reads: CASSTGAADTEAFF. CDR3 nucleotide sequence: TGTGCCAGCAGTACAGGTGCGGCGGACACTGAAGCTTTCTTT.

The V call is TRBV18, the J call TRBJ1-1; tentatively, D is TRBD1 (5 bases). The CDR3 has 13 residues. With 4 bases removed from V and 0 bases from J, the gap between germline ends came to 6 bases. Germline CDR1 is KGHSH and CDR2 is LQKENI. This chain's CDR3 is CASSQGLNTEAFF. The CDR3 DNA is TGTGCCAGCTCACAGGGGTTGAACACTGAAGCTTTCTTT.

V and J are TRBV5-1 and TRBJ2-4; 7 nucleotides agree with TRBD2. From germline, CDR1 is SGHRS and CDR2 YFSETQ. This CDR3 contains 13 residues. J lost 13 bases, V lost 3 bases, and 10 bases had no gene match. The CDR3 DNA follows: TGCGCCAGCAGCTCCAACTTTCCGGGACTACAGTACTTC. Translating gives CASSSNFPGLQYF.

The V gene is TRBV5-1, the J gene TRBJ2-2; TRBD1 is a possible D gene (6 bases). Germline V gene data show CDR1 as SGHRS and CDR2 as YFSETQ. The V end was cut by 4 bases, the J end by 3 bases, with 16 bases between. This CDR3 is 16 amino acids long. The CDR3 coding sequence is TGCGCCAGCAGCCCAATTACAGGGATCGACACCGGGGAGCTGTTTTTT. This codes for CASSPITGIDTGELFF.

This chain uses TRBV13 with TRBJ1-1, with D tentatively TRBD1 (6 bases). The CDR3 totals 14 residues. Germline CDR1 PRHDT, CDR2 FYEKMQ (reference sequence). Trimming removed 2 bases at V and 4 bases at J, with 11 bases between. CDR3 sequence reads: CASSLQGMGTEAFF. CDR3 DNA sequence: TGTGCCAGCAGCTTACAGGGGATGGGCACTGAAGCTTTCTTT. Full variable domain (remainder filled in from reference TRBV13 and TRBJ1-1): AAGVIQSPRHLIKEKRETATLKCYPIPRHDTVYWYQQGPGQDPQFLISFYEKMQSDKGSIPDRFSAQQFSDYHSELNMSSLELGDSALYFCASSLQGMGTEAFFGQGTRLTVV.

The chain employs TRBV3-1 (or the pseudogene TRBV3-2) and TRBJ2-5; maybe TRBD2 (6 bases). This CDR3 is 17 amino acids long. Trimming pared 3 bases from V and 4 bases from J, leaving 21 bases between. Germline CDR1 reads LGHDT; CDR2 reads YNNKEL (reference sequence). DNA for the CDR3: TGTGCCAGCAGCCACACATGGGGCGGGGCCCCAGGAGAGACCCAGTACTTC. This sequence encodes CASSHTWGGAPGETQYF.

The V and J genes are TRBV7-3 and TRBJ2-1; 8 nucleotides agree with TRBD1. The CDR3 covers 14 residues. Trimming at V came to 2 bases and at J to 9 bases, leaving 6 bases not matched to a gene. Per the germline V gene, CDR1 is SGHTA and CDR2 is FQGTGA. CDR3 amino acids: CASSLAQGAGEQFF. In DNA form, the CDR3 reads TGTGCCAGCAGCTTAGCGCAGGGGGCGGGTGAGCAGTTCTTC.

V gene TRBV30 combines with J gene TRBJ1-1; maybe TRBD1 (5 bases). CDR1 is GTSNPN and CDR2 is SVGIG in the germline V gene (reference sequence). Trimming took 2 bases from V and 10 from J, leaving 14 bases between them. CDR3 length equals 12 residues. CDR3 sequence reads: CAWSPGGYRAFF. In nucleotides, the CDR3 is TGTGCCTGGAGTCCCGGGGGGTATCGAGCTTTCTTT.

The rearrangement links TRBV30 to TRBJ1-2; 7 nucleotides line up with TRBD1. Germline V CDR1 and CDR2: GTSNPN, SVGIG (reference sequence). V shed 4 bases, J shed 7 bases, and the junction held 9 bases outside the gene matches. The CDR3 length is 13 residues. The CDR3 nucleotides read TGTGCCTGGAAAGGACCGCACAGGGGTGGCTACACCTTC. Amino acid sequence: CAWKGPHRGGYTF.

V and J are TRBV13 and TRBJ2-2; 8 bases line up with TRBD1. Per the germline V gene, CDR1 is PRHDT and CDR2 is FYEKMQ (reference sequence). V was pared by 7 bases and J by 3 bases, with 7 bases of the junction left unmatched. The CDR3 loop spans 15 amino acids. The CDR3, as DNA: TGTGCCAGCACCCGACAGGGGCCCGACACCGGGGAGCTGTTTTTT. As protein: CASTRQGPDTGELFF.

The table lists this clone with a count of one. The chain has TRBV6-6 and TRBJ2-1; D unclear. CDR1 MNHNY and CDR2 SVGAGI come from the germline V gene (reference sequence). The CDR3 spans 14 residues. The V end lost 6 bases, the J end lost 2 bases, and 11 bases lay between the germline ends. CDR3 sequence (DNA): TGTGCCAGCAGACTCCAGGTGGCCTACAATGAGCAGTTCTTC. This gives the protein CASRLQVAYNEQFF.

The chain recombines TRBV5-4 with TRBJ2-3; D may be TRBD2 (7 bases). V lost 2 bases to trimming and J lost 2 bases, with 18 bases between them. Germline lookup yields CDR1 SGHNT and CDR2 YYREEE (reference sequence). The CDR3 extends over 17 amino acids. The CDR3 sequence is CASSFWLTAGATDTQYF. The DNA for the CDR3 is TGTGCCAGCAGCTTTTGGTTAACGGCGGGGGCCACAGATACGCAGTATTTT.

V is TRBV2 and J is TRBJ1-4; D is ambiguous. This CDR3 is 16 amino acids long. V dropped 7 bases and J dropped 1 base, with 16 bases sitting between them. In germline, CDR1 is SNHLY, CDR2 FYNNEI. CDR3 residues: CASKLRRPETNEKLFF. For the CDR3, the DNA is TGTGCCAGCAAATTAAGGAGGCCAGAAACTAATGAAAAACTGTTTTTT.

V usage is TRBV11-2 and J usage is TRBJ2-7; 7 bases are shared with TRBD1. The trim removed 5 bases at V and 5 bases at J, leaving 6 bases unmatched. The CDR3 covers 13 residues. Germline V gives CDR1 SGHAT, CDR2 FQNNGV. The CDR3 protein is CASSPTGSHEQYF. The CDR3 coding sequence is TGTGCCAGCAGCCCGACAGGGTCCCACGAGCAGTACTTC. The full variable domain, its missing parts supplied by reference TRBV11-2 and TRBJ2-7, is EAGVAQSPRYKIIEKRQSVAFWCNPISGHATLYWYQQILGQGPKLLIQFQNNGVVDDSQLPKDRFSAERLKGVDSTLKIQPAKLEDSAVYLCASSPTGSHEQYFGPGTRLTVT.

This chain joins TRBV11-2 and TRBJ2-7; 7 bases fit TRBD2. Germline values: CDR1 SGHAT, CDR2 FQNNGV. The CDR3 covers 15 residues. Germline trimming cut 4 bases from V and 4 bases from J; bases unmatched to any gene: 10. In nucleotides, the CDR3 is TGTGCCAGCAGCTCCTCCGTCGGACTAGTGTACGAGCAGTACTTC. Protein sequence: CASSSSVGLVYEQYF. The full variable domain, completed using reference TRBV11-2 and TRBJ2-7, is EAGVAQSPRYKIIEKRQSVAFWCNPISGHATLYWYQQILGQGPKLLIQFQNNGVVDDSQLPKDRFSAERLKGVDSTLKIQPAKLEDSAVYLCASSSSVGLVYEQYFGPGTRLTVT.

This chain links TRBV4-2 with TRBJ1-2, with D unresolved. The CDR3 loop spans 14 amino acids. V lost 1 base to trimming and J lost 8 bases, with 14 bases between them. Germline CDR1 and CDR2: LGHNA and YNFKEQ. The CDR3 loop reads CASSQGAGAGGYTF. The CDR3 DNA sequence: TGTGCCAGCAGCCAAGGGGCCGGAGCGGGAGGCTACACCTTC.

This clone was found once. The chain joins TRBV2 to TRBJ2-1; 12 bases agree with TRBD2. V shed 5 bases and J 7 bases; nucleotides not matched to a gene: 9. The CDR3 loop spans 16 amino acids. CDR1 is SNHLY and CDR2 is FYNNEI in the germline V gene. The CDR3 region is CASSRETSGRLNEQFF. DNA for the CDR3: TGTGCCAGCAGTAGGGAGACTAGCGGGAGATTAAATGAGCAGTTCTTC.

The CDR3 sequence: CASSPRSSGTLGGANVLTF. Written as DNA, the CDR3 is TGTGCCAGCAGCCCTCGAAGTAGCGGGACCCTCGGGGGGGCCAACGTCCTGACTTTC. V and J are TRBV3-1 (or the pseudogene TRBV3-2) and TRBJ2-6; 8 nucleotides match TRBD2. With 4 bases clipped from V and 4 bases from J, the junction kept 15 bases outside the gene matches. Germline values: CDR1 LGHDT, CDR2 YNNKEL (reference sequence). The CDR3 loop spans 19 amino acids.

V gene TRBV4-2 combines with J gene TRBJ1-5; D is uncertain. The CDR3 covers 12 residues. Trimming left V 8 bases short and J 2 bases short, with 7 bases between. Germline-derived CDR1 and CDR2 are LGHNA and YNFKEQ. The CDR3 coding sequence is TGTGCCAGCCGGGAGGGCAATCAGCCCCAGCATTTT. This encodes CASREGNQPQHF.